The rows below give T cell receptor beta chains drawn from one sample of a study of technical replicates of blood from several donors. Sequencing used immunoSEQ multiplex PCR; TCRdb keeps in-frame clones, though not all of them. The sample consists of 80,000 or so clones, 96% of them appearing once. Sequencing was performed on T cells isolated from PBMCs. The receptors were sampled from a human donor in good health. Both conserved end residues are part of each CDR3. A D gene is named only where the DNA matches it firmly. Expanded clones are given a class, and other clones once, few, many or no size at all.

v_call,j_call,clone_size,d_call,cdr3_nt,cdr3_aa
TRBV20-1,TRBJ2-1,.,.,TGCAGTGCCCGTTACAATGAGCAGTTCTTC,CSARYNEQFF
TRBV9,TRBJ2-5,.,TRBD2,TGTGCCAGCAGCGTGGGGACTAGCGGGGGGGCGGAGACCCAGTACTTC,CASSVGTSGGAETQYF
TRBV30,TRBJ1-5,once,.,TGTGCCTGGACGGAAGGACAGAGCAATCAGCCCCAGCATTTT,CAWTEGQSNQPQHF
TRBV9,TRBJ2-1,.,TRBD2,TGTGCCAGCAGCGTAGGACTAGCGGGAGGGCCCCGGATCTTC,CASSVGLAGGPRIF
TRBV5-4,TRBJ2-7,.,.,TGTGCCAGCAGCTTTATCCCCCGAGCAGGGGCTTGGTACGAGCAGTACTTC,CASSFIPRAGAWYEQYF
TRBV19,TRBJ2-7,.,.,TGTGCCACACGGTCCGGGACAAGATACGAGCAGTACTTC,CATRSGTRYEQYF
TRBV10-3,TRBJ1-4,.,.,TGTGCCATCAGTGAGACAGTTGAAAAACTGTTTTTT,CAISETVEKLFF
TRBV29-1,TRBJ2-1,.,TRBD1,TGCAGCGTAAATGCGGGACAGGTCCATGAGCAGTTCTTC,CSVNAGQVHEQFF
TRBV19,TRBJ1-1,.,.,TGTGCCAGTAACCGGGGTCGGAACACTGAAGCTTTCTTT,CASNRGRNTEAFF
TRBV7-8,TRBJ1-2,.,TRBD1,TGTGCCAGTAACCCAACCCCCGGGACAGTTGACTTTAACTATGGCTACACCTTC,CASNPTPGTVDFNYGYTF
TRBV28,TRBJ1-4,.,.,TGTGCCAGCAGTCAGGGTTACGGTGAAAAACTGTTTTTT,CASSQGYGEKLFF
TRBV20-1,TRBJ2-7,.,.,TGCAGTGCGACTCCGAACTACGAGCAGTACTTC,CSATPNYEQYF
TRBV5-4,TRBJ2-5,.,.,TGTGCCAGCAGCTTGGCCGCGTCAGGATGGGAGACCCAGTACTTC,CASSLAASGWETQYF
TRBV27,TRBJ2-7,.,.,TGTGCCACCCGACCGCCGGGTGGAGGCTACGAGCAGTACTTC,CATRPPGGGYEQYF
TRBV10-3,TRBJ1-2,.,.,TGTGCCATCAGTGTGGGGAGGGGAACGGACCCCGGAGAAGGCTACACCTTC,CAISVGRGTDPGEGYTF
TRBV7-8,TRBJ2-3,once,.,TGTGCCAGCACCCTAAGGCGGGGAGCCACAGATACGCAGTATTTT,CASTLRRGATDTQYF
TRBV6-5,TRBJ2-7,.,.,TGTGCCAGCAGTTACTCGAAATCCAGGGGTTACGAGCAGTACTTC,CASSYSKSRGYEQYF
TRBV7-9,TRBJ2-2,.,.,TGTGCCAGCAGCCCTGACCCCGGGGGTACCGGGGAGCTGTTTTTT,CASSPDPGGTGELFF
TRBV19,TRBJ1-2,.,.,TGTGCCAGTAGTACATACAGGGAAGGATACACCTTC,CASSTYREGYTF
TRBV5-6,TRBJ1-5,.,.,TGTGCCAGCAGCTGGAGAGGGTCGGGTCAGCCCCAGCATTTT,CASSWRGSGQPQHF
TRBV11-2,TRBJ2-7,.,TRBD1,TGTGCCAGCAGCCCTGGGCCCTTTACAGGGGGTCACTCCTACGAGCAGTACTTC,CASSPGPFTGGHSYEQYF
TRBV5-8,TRBJ2-5,.,TRBD1,TGTGCCAGCAGCCCCGGGGACAGGGGCTTAAAAGAGACCCAGTACTTC,CASSPGDRGLKETQYF
TRBV7-9,TRBJ1-4,.,.,TGTGCCAGCAGCTTAGCGGACAGAGGATTTGAAAAACTGTTTTTT,CASSLADRGFEKLFF
TRBV5-4,TRBJ1-1,.,TRBD1,TGTGCCAGCAGCGGTGGACAGGGGGCGAACACTGAAGCTTTCTTT,CASSGGQGANTEAFF
TRBV11-3,TRBJ2-7,.,.,TGTGCCAGCAGCCCCGGACACACCTACGAGCAGTACTTC,CASSPGHTYEQYF
TRBV10-1,TRBJ2-3,.,.,TGCGCCAGCAGCGAAGAGGGAGATACGCAGTATTTT,CASSEEGDTQYF
TRBV7-8,TRBJ2-7,.,.,TGTGCCAGCAGCTTAGACCGGGGTCACGAGCAGTACTTC,CASSLDRGHEQYF
TRBV5-5,TRBJ2-2,.,.,TGTGCCACCCTACAGGGTTTGGCCGGGGAGCTGTTTTTT,CATLQGLAGELFF
TRBV2,TRBJ1-6,.,.,TGTGCCAGCAGTGAGGGCATGAACTATAATTCACCCCTCCACTTT,CASSEGMNYNSPLHF
TRBV14,TRBJ2-7,once,.,TGTGCCAGCAGCCAATCTCTGCAGTGGGGAGGGGGGGAGGAGCAGTACTTC,CASSQSLQWGGGEEQYF
TRBV7-6,TRBJ2-7,.,TRBD1,TGTGCCAGCAGCTTAGGAGGGGGCTCCGACGAGCAGTACTTC,CASSLGGGSDEQYF
TRBV5-4,TRBJ2-1,.,.,TGTGCCAGCAGCGGCTTACAGGGCAATGAGCAGTTCTTC,CASSGLQGNEQFF
TRBV2,TRBJ1-2,once,.,TGTGCCAGCAGATACAGGGACTATGGCTACACCTTC,CASRYRDYGYTF
TRBV11-3,TRBJ2-7,.,.,TGTGCCAGCAGCTCCCACTACGAGCAGTACTTC,CASSSHYEQYF
TRBV7-2,TRBJ2-1,.,TRBD1,TGTGCCAGCAGCCACGGGACAGACTACAATGAGCAGTTCTTC,CASSHGTDYNEQFF
TRBV7-9,TRBJ2-7,.,.,TGTGCCAGCAGCCCCGGACACCAGTTCTACGAGCAGTACTTC,CASSPGHQFYEQYF
TRBV9,TRBJ2-1,.,TRBD2,TGTGCCAGCAGCGGCCGGGGGGGTGTCTACAATGAGCAGTTCTTC,CASSGRGGVYNEQFF
TRBV5-4,TRBJ2-3,.,.,TGTGCCAGCAGCTTTAGCGGCGTCACAGATACGCAGTATTTT,CASSFSGVTDTQYF
TRBV13,TRBJ2-2,.,TRBD1,TGTGCCAGCAGCCCCGGGCAGGGGGCTGGGGAGCTGTTTTTT,CASSPGQGAGELFF
TRBV19,TRBJ1-1,.,.,TGTGCCAGTAGTATTCTCAGGTTCATGAACACTGAAGCTTTCTTT,CASSILRFMNTEAFF
TRBV27,TRBJ2-2,.,TRBD2,TGTGCCAGCAGTTTTAGCGGGAGGGTCACCGGGGAGCTGTTTTTT,CASSFSGRVTGELFF
TRBV5-5,TRBJ1-2,.,TRBD1,TGTGCCAGCAGCTCTCAGAAGACAGGGAACTATGGCTACACCTTC,CASSSQKTGNYGYTF
TRBV30,TRBJ1-5,.,.,TGTGCCTGGAGTACTGATAGCAATCAGCCCCAGCATTTT,CAWSTDSNQPQHF
TRBV29-1,TRBJ1-4,.,.,TGCAGCGTTGATGAATCGGGGGGGGGTGAAAAACTGTTTTTT,CSVDESGGGEKLFF
TRBV6-5,TRBJ2-7,.,TRBD1,TGTGCCAGCAGTTACGGTCAGGGGGTCCAGCAGTACTTC,CASSYGQGVQQYF
TRBV28,TRBJ1-2,.,.,TGTGCCAGCAGTTTGTCTGTCCAGGACTATGGCTACACCTTC,CASSLSVQDYGYTF
TRBV5-5,TRBJ2-5,.,TRBD2,TGTGCCAGCAGCTTAGTGTTAGCGGGAGATAGAGAGACCCAGTACTTC,CASSLVLAGDRETQYF
TRBV19,TRBJ2-2,.,.,TGTGCCAGTAGTATAGTAGAAACTAGCAGCGGGGAGCTGTTTTTT,CASSIVETSSGELFF
TRBV7-9,TRBJ2-7,once,.,TGTGCCAGCAGCTTAGGGGGGCAGGACCCCTACGAGCAGTACTTC,CASSLGGQDPYEQYF
TRBV28,TRBJ2-5,.,TRBD2,TGTGCCAGCAGTTTCTACTTAGCGGGGGAGACCCAGTACTTC,CASSFYLAGETQYF
TRBV27,TRBJ2-7,once,TRBD1,TGTGCCAGCAGTTTACAGGACAGGGGTTACGAGCAGTACTTC,CASSLQDRGYEQYF